This record looks at one T cell receptor beta chain sequence and its context. This specimen comes from a study of blood T cell repertoires in COVID-19. The CDR3 runs 17 residues. V lost 2 bases, J lost 4 bases, and 7 bases stayed unmatched. The germline V gene has CDR1 MDHEN and CDR2 SYDVKM. Participants, about 18 to 90 years old, spanned some 23 US areas. Two negative PCRs, clearance, or symptom resolution had been documented for recovered Cohort 3 donors. The data were produced by immunoSEQ multiplex PCR, yet TCRdb's version contains in-frame clones alone and is incomplete. The sample lists 140,000 to 150,000 clones, around four fifths occurring once.

Sequencing was carried out using PBMCs or T cells enriched from blood (not recorded which). The genes are TRBV28 and TRBJ2-2; 10 bases map to TRBD1. The sequence came from a woman in her forties or fifties who had recovered from COVID-19. CDR3 region: CASSLGTGVVVTGELFF. The CDR3 DNA follows: TGTGCCAGCAGTTTAGGGACAGGGGTTGTTGTCACCGGGGAGCTGTTTTTT.